One and the same sample provided the 15 T cell receptor beta chains below, sequenced in a study of T cell responses to AZD1222 COVID-19 vaccine. Some clones are missing from TCRdb's copy, which holds only in-frame ones; the method was immunoSEQ multiplex PCR. The sample yields approximately 190,000 clones, roughly 92% seen once. The sequences come from peripheral blood, collected on day 0 of AZD1222 vaccination. Receptors were obtained from an adult in good health.

The gene calls are TRBV19 and TRBJ1-2, with a tentative D call TRBD1 (6 bases). This CDR3 contains 14 residues. V shed 5 bases and J shed 8 bases, with 18 bases lying between them. The germline V gene has CDR1 LNHDA and CDR2 SQIVND (reference sequence). CDR3 nucleotides: TGTGCCAGTAGTGAGCGCGGACAGTTAAAAGGCTACACCTTC. Translated, it gives CASSERGQLKGYTF.

The J gene is TRBJ1-2, the V gene TRBV10-3; 7 positions match TRBD1. The germline V gene encodes CDR1 ENHRY and CDR2 SYGVKD. V was pared by 8 bases and J by 8 bases, with 8 bases of the junction left unmatched. This CDR3 region has 12 residues. The CDR3 region is CAISATGEGYTF. DNA for the CDR3: TGTGCCATCTCCGCCACAGGGGAAGGCTACACCTTC.

The chain combines TRBV10-3 with TRBJ1-2; D not resolved. Between the trimmed V and J ends, which lost 1 base and 2 bases, there was a span of 5 bases. The CDR3 sequence is 13 residues long. Germline V lookup: CDR1 ENHRY, CDR2 SYGVKD. The CDR3 bases are TGTGCCATCAGTGAGTTCGACAACTATGGCTACACCTTC. Translated: CAISEFDNYGYTF.

The chain carries TRBV9 and TRBJ2-1; 7 bases match TRBD2. The CDR3 extends over 13 amino acids. Germline-derived CDR1 and CDR2 are SGDLS and YYNGEE. The trim removed 4 bases at V and 5 bases at J, leaving 3 bases unmatched. The CDR3 region has the DNA TGTGCCAGCAGCATCGGGACTAACAATGAGCAGTTCTTC. Its translation is CASSIGTNNEQFF. Combining the CDR3 with reference TRBV9 and TRBJ2-1 gives the whole variable domain DSGVTQTPKHLITATGQRVTLRCSPRSGDLSVYWYQQSLDQGLQFLIQYYNGEERAKGNILERFSAQQFPDLHSELNLSSLELGDSALYFCASSIGTNNEQFFGPGTRLTVL.

This clone is a singleton in its sample. V is TRBV6-5 and J is TRBJ2-7; D is possibly TRBD1 (6 bases). Looked up from germline, CDR1 is MNHEY and CDR2 is SVGAGI. This CDR3 is 14 amino acids long. Trimming removed 0 bases at V and 1 base at J, with 7 bases between. This CDR3 is CASSYSRGSYEQYF. The DNA for the CDR3 is TGTGCCAGCAGTTACTCGAGGGGGTCCTACGAGCAGTACTTC.

V is TRBV6-5 and J is TRBJ2-7; 8 bases agree with TRBD2. The V gene's germline CDR1 is MNHEY and CDR2 SVGAGI. The J segment lost 5 bases and the V segment lost 6 bases, leaving 3 bases of the junction unmatched. The CDR3 runs to 12 residues. For the CDR3, the DNA is TGTGCCAGCAGAGCGGGGGTTGACGAGCAGTACTTC. Its protein is CASRAGVDEQYF.

The CDR3 sequence: CASSPRTVMNEAFF. CDR3 bases: TGTGCCAGCAGCCCCCGGACAGTAATGAATGAAGCTTTCTTT. The gene calls are TRBV7-9 and TRBJ1-1, with D perhaps TRBD1 (6 bases). Germline V lookup: CDR1 SEHNR, CDR2 FQNEAQ (reference sequence). V was trimmed by 5 bases and J by 7 bases, leaving 17 bases between them. CDR3 size: 14 residues.

This clone was seen just once. This chain links TRBV27 with TRBJ2-7; D gene uncertain. The CDR3 covers 16 residues. Germline-derived CDR1 and CDR2 are MNHEY and SMNVEV (reference sequence). V was cut by 5 bases and J by 6 bases, with 23 bases left in between. CDR3 region: CASSPPRITGQGEQYF. The CDR3 nucleotides are TGTGCCAGCAGTCCCCCCCGCATAACCGGCCAAGGCGAGCAGTACTTC.

The CDR3 DNA reads TGTGCCAGCTCTGGAGGGGCACAGGGGGCAGGTGGCTACACCTTC. Amino acid sequence: CASSGGAQGAGGYTF. The rearrangement joins TRBV27 to TRBJ1-2; the match to TRBD1 covers 9 bases. V dropped 8 bases and J dropped 7; count of bases not matched to a gene: 14. The CDR3 totals 15 residues. The germline V gene has CDR1 MNHEY and CDR2 SMNVEV (reference sequence).

The chain uses TRBV5-4 and TRBJ1-1; D is undetermined. V lost 0 bases to trimming and J lost 0 bases, with 6 bases between them. Per the germline V gene, CDR1 is SGHNT and CDR2 is YYREEE (reference sequence). The CDR3 has 14 amino acids. CDR3: CASSLEFMNTEAFF. The DNA for the CDR3 is TGTGCCAGCAGCTTGGAGTTCATGAACACTGAAGCTTTCTTT. The full variable domain, with the rest looked up from reference TRBV5-4 and TRBJ1-1, is ETGVTQSPTHLIKTRGQQVTLRCSSQSGHNTVSWYQQALGQGPQFIFQYYREEENGRGNFPPRFSGLQFPNYSSELNVNALELDDSALYLCASSLEFMNTEAFFGQGTRLTVV.

This chain links TRBV7-2 with TRBJ1-1; D is possibly TRBD1 (5 bases). V was pared by 4 bases and J by 1 base, with 16 bases between. This CDR3 region has 16 residues. Looked up from germline, CDR1 is SGHTA and CDR2 is FQGNSA. DNA for the CDR3: TGTGCCAGCAGCTATATCTATCGGGGCGCGAACACTGAAGCTTTCTTT. It encodes CASSYIYRGANTEAFF. Full variable domain (remainder filled in from reference TRBV7-2 and TRBJ1-1): GAGVSQSPSNKVTEKGKDVELRCDPISGHTALYWYRQSLGQGLEFLIYFQGNSAPDKSGLPSDRFSAERTGGSVSTLTIQRTQQEDSAVYLCASSYIYRGANTEAFFGQGTRLTVV.

This chain connects TRBV7-3 to TRBJ1-2; 7 bases are a match to TRBD1. Germline V lookup: CDR1 SGHTA, CDR2 FQGTGA. V shed 5 bases and J 5 bases; nucleotides not matched to a gene: 5. This CDR3 is built from 13 residues. The CDR3 sequence is CASSGQDWYGYTF. The CDR3 DNA reads TGTGCCAGCAGCGGACAGGATTGGTATGGCTACACCTTC.

The rearrangement links TRBV6-6 to TRBJ1-6; 8 nucleotides align to TRBD1. The CDR3 runs to 13 residues. Germline assignment: CDR1 MNHNY and CDR2 SVGAGI (reference sequence). V dropped 7 bases and J dropped 5; count of bases not matched to a gene: 1. CDR3 bases: TGTGCCAGCAAGGACAGGGATAATTCACCCCTCCACTTT. Translating it yields CASKDRDNSPLHF.

This CDR3 reads CASSTQTDSYEQYF. The CDR3 DNA sequence: TGTGCCAGCAGCACCCAGACAGATTCCTACGAGCAGTACTTC. The V and J genes are TRBV9 and TRBJ2-7; D might be TRBD1 (5 bases). Germline CDR1 SGDLS, CDR2 YYNGEE. The CDR3 totals 14 residues. V shed 4 bases and J shed 1 base, with 12 bases lying between them.

V and J are TRBV6-5 and TRBJ2-3, with 9 bases lining up with TRBD1. This CDR3 contains 14 residues. The V and J ends lost 6 bases and 4 bases, in that order; junction bases with no gene match: 5. CDR1 is MNHEY, CDR2 SVGAGI, per germline. The CDR3: CASSPTGGADTQYF. The DNA for the CDR3 is TGTGCCAGCAGCCCGACAGGGGGGGCAGATACGCAGTATTTT.